This is a list of T cell receptor beta chains from one sample in a study of T cell changes during pregnancy in multiple sclerosis. Only in-frame clones appear in the TCRdb table, and some are missing; sequencing was by immunoSEQ multiplex PCR. Among around 100,000 clones, 90% to 95% were seen once, and the ten largest hold approximately 1%. This specimen consisted of peripheral blood, obtained before pregnancy. These receptor sequences come from a female donor with multiple sclerosis, enrolled in a pregnancy study. The CDR3 runs from the conserved cysteine through the conserved F or W. The D gene is left open where the match is weak.

>TRBD1|TRBJ1-1|TRBV6-1
TGTGCCAGCAGTGGTCAGGGGGCCGCTGAAGCTTTCTTT
CASSGQGAAEAFF
>-|TRBJ1-5|TRBV2
TGTGCCAGCAGTGAAGCTGGAGGGTTTCAGCCCCAGCATTTT
CASSEAGGFQPQHF
>-|TRBJ2-7|TRBV10-1
TGCGCCAGCAGTCCTCTGCGGCAGGGATTCGGCGAGCAGTACTTC
CASSPLRQGFGEQYF
>TRBD2|TRBJ2-3|TRBV4-2
TGTGCCAGCGCACGGGGGGGAATCACAGATACGCAGTATTTT
CASARGGITDTQYF
>-|TRBJ1-1|TRBV6-5
TGTGCCAGCAGTTACCCTGGAGGGAACACTGAAGCTTTCTTT
CASSYPGGNTEAFF
>-|TRBJ2-2|TRBV5-4
TGTGCCAGCAGCTTGGGCCAGGGTCAAACCGGGGAGCTGTTTTTT
CASSLGQGQTGELFF
>-|TRBJ2-1|TRBV15
TGTGCCACCAGCATGACTAAAGGCAATGAGCAGTTCTTC
CATSMTKGNEQFF
>TRBD1|TRBJ2-7|TRBV28
TGTGCCAGCAGTGACCGGGACAGAACCTACGAGCAGTACTTC
CASSDRDRTYEQYF
>-|TRBJ2-1|TRBV9
TGTGCCAGCAGCGCCACTCCCCCGCACGGGAGTAGGAGTGAGCAGTTCTTC
CASSATPPHGSRSEQFF
>TRBD1|TRBJ1-5|TRBV5-1
TGCGCCATTCCTAAGGACAGGGGCCCTATTGGCAGCAATCAGCCCCAGCATTTT
CAIPKDRGPIGSNQPQHF
>-|TRBJ1-3|TRBV29-1
TGCAGCGTACAAGGGGGCTCTGGAAACACCATATATTTT
CSVQGGSGNTIYF
>TRBD2|TRBJ2-1|TRBV6-5
TGTGCCAGCAGTTCAACGGGAGGGCCGTACAATGAGCAGTTCTTC
CASSSTGGPYNEQFF
>TRBD2|TRBJ2-7|TRBV6-5
TGTGCCAGCAAAACTAGCGGGAGAAAAGACGAGCAGTACTTC
CASKTSGRKDEQYF
>TRBD1|TRBJ2-7|TRBV27
TGTGCCAGCAGTCTCCGAGTGACAGGGGGCTACGAGCAGTACTTC
CASSLRVTGGYEQYF
>-|TRBJ2-2|TRBV6-6
TGTGCCAGCACCCACGGGGAAACCGGGGAGCTGTTTTTT
CASTHGETGELFF